This passage covers 6 T cell receptor beta chains from one sample sequenced in a study of T cells in Graves' hyperthyroidism and ophthalmopathy. Amplification of TCR beta CDR3 regions used RNA as the template. TCR CDR3 underwent first-round RT-PCR with the HTBI primer set. TCRdb re-called the multiplex PCR reads through MiXCR, storing one row per CDR3 protein. The top ten hold around 8.1% of the sample, which has over 650,000 distinct CDR3 sequences, roughly 15% seen once. Sequenced input: blood. The receptors were gathered from a man aged 18 to 30 with Graves' hyperthyroidism.

This clonotype occurred a few times. The genes are TRBV10-3 and TRBJ2-7; TRBD2 aligns across 10 bases. Germline lookup yields CDR1 ENHRY and CDR2 SYGVKD. V dropped 6 bases and J dropped 6; count of bases not matched to a gene: 11. The CDR3 has 15 amino acids. Written as DNA, the CDR3 is TGTGCCATCAGCCCCTCTGGTTTAGCGGGAGGCGAGCAGTACTTC. This sequence encodes CAISPSGLAGGEQYF.

There are a few counts of this clonotype. V and J are TRBV2 and TRBJ1-2; D might be TRBD1 (6 bases). Germline assignment: CDR1 SNHLY and CDR2 FYNNEI. The CDR3 covers 14 residues. V lost 5 bases and J lost 4, with 14 bases in between. This CDR3 is CASSSEQGAYGYTF. DNA for the CDR3: TGTGCCAGCAGTTCCGAACAGGGTGCCTATGGCTACACCTTC.

The table lists this clonotype with many counts. The genes are TRBV28 and TRBJ2-7, with TRBD1 matching over 7 bases. In germline, CDR1 is MDHEN, CDR2 SYDVKM. This CDR3 comprises 18 residues. Losses at the gene ends were 3 bases for V and 0 bases for J; bases not matched to a gene: 14. CDR3 region: CASSLPRSGTASSYEQYF. Here the CDR3 DNA reads TGTGCCAGCAGTTTGCCCCGGTCCGGGACAGCGAGCTCCTACGAGCAGTACTTC.

The rearrangement uses TRBV28 and TRBJ2-1; D is unresolved. From germline, CDR1 is MDHEN and CDR2 SYDVKM. This CDR3 is built from 14 residues. V lost 10 bases, J lost 11 bases, and 24 bases lay in between. The CDR3 sequence is CATQRTEHLPKQFF. CDR3 nucleotides: TGTGCCACCCAGAGGACGGAGCATCTTCCGAAGCAGTTCTTC.

There are many counts of this clonotype. DNA for the CDR3: TGTGCCAGCAGCTTAACTAGCGGGGACCACCGGGAGACCCAGTACTTC. The encoded protein is CASSLTSGDHRETQYF. This chain connects TRBV7-9 to TRBJ2-5; 10 nucleotides agree with TRBD2. The length of the CDR3 is 16 residues. CDR1 is SEHNR and CDR2 is FQNEAQ in the germline V gene (reference sequence). Unmatched junction bases numbered 8, after V lost 2 bases and J lost 5 bases.

This clonotype appeared many times. The chain is built from TRBV28 and TRBJ1-5, with D possibly TRBD1 on 5 matching bases. Trimming left V 7 bases short and J 3 bases short, with 16 bases between. The CDR3 is 15 amino acids. The germline gives CDR1 MDHEN, CDR2 SYDVKM. The CDR3 reads CASNPRDALNQPQHF. The DNA for the CDR3 is TGTGCCAGCAATCCCCGGGACGCCCTCAATCAGCCCCAGCATTTT.